The rows below give T cell receptor beta chains drawn from one sample of a study of OX40 agonist ivuxolimab in advanced cancers. TCRdb's table, derived via immunoSEQ multiplex PCR, lists solely in-frame clones and lacks some. The sample has 65,000 to 95,000 clones, more than 70% seen once; the top ten hold roughly 0.77%. The source was CD4+ or CD8+ T cells sorted from blood, collected in a trial of the OX40 agonist ivuxolimab. These TCRs come from an adult with an advanced solid tumor such as melanoma, head and neck, liver or kidney cancer. The CDR3 runs from the conserved cysteine through the conserved F or W. Fields, in order: CDR3 DNA, CDR3 protein, D gene, clone size, J gene, V gene. A D gene is named only where the DNA matches it firmly. Only part of the rows carry a size: once, few, many, or a class if the clone is expanded.

cdr3_nt: TGTGCCAGTGTCATGGAGGATCGGGGCGGAAACCCCAGCACAGATACGCAGTATTTT
cdr3_aa: CASVMEDRGGNPSTDTQYF
d_call: NA
clone_size: NA
j_call: TRBJ2-3
v_call: TRBV19

cdr3_nt: TGTGCCAGCAGTACCCAAGAGACCCAGTACTTC
cdr3_aa: CASSTQETQYF
d_call: NA
clone_size: few
j_call: TRBJ2-5
v_call: TRBV6-6

cdr3_nt: TGTGCCAGCAGCGTAGGCCCAGGGAAGTTCAATAGAGAAAAACTGTTTTTT
cdr3_aa: CASSVGPGKFNREKLFF
d_call: NA
clone_size: few
j_call: TRBJ1-4
v_call: TRBV9

cdr3_nt: TGCGCCAGCAGCTTGGGGGACGCCCAAGGTATTCAGCCCCAGCATTTT
cdr3_aa: CASSLGDAQGIQPQHF
d_call: NA
clone_size: NA
j_call: TRBJ1-5
v_call: TRBV5-1

cdr3_nt: TGTGCCAGCAGCTTAGCGCGTAGCGGGAGTATCCCCTACGAGCAGTACTTC
cdr3_aa: CASSLARSGSIPYEQYF
d_call: TRBD2
clone_size: NA
j_call: TRBJ2-7
v_call: TRBV7-2

cdr3_nt: TGTGCCAGCTCGTCGACAGGGGAAGCTTTCTTT
cdr3_aa: CASSSTGEAFF
d_call: TRBD1
clone_size: NA
j_call: TRBJ1-1
v_call: TRBV18

cdr3_nt: TGTGCCAGCAGCTCAGGACAGGGAGTAACCTACGAGCAGTACTTC
cdr3_aa: CASSSGQGVTYEQYF
d_call: TRBD1
clone_size: NA
j_call: TRBJ2-7
v_call: TRBV11-3

cdr3_nt: TGTGCCACCAGCAGAGTCGGGACAGGGGCCATATTGGGCAATCAGCCCCAGCATTTT
cdr3_aa: CATSRVGTGAILGNQPQHF
d_call: TRBD1
clone_size: NA
j_call: TRBJ1-5
v_call: TRBV15

cdr3_nt: TGTGCCAGCAGCCGCTACAGGAACACCGGGGAGCTGTTTTTT
cdr3_aa: CASSRYRNTGELFF
d_call: NA
clone_size: few
j_call: TRBJ2-2
v_call: TRBV14

cdr3_nt: TGTGCTAGCAGCTTAGGCGAAGGGACAGATACGCAGTATTTT
cdr3_aa: CASSLGEGTDTQYF
d_call: NA
clone_size: NA
j_call: TRBJ2-3
v_call: TRBV7-9

cdr3_nt: TGCGCCAGCAGTCAATCCTATACAGAATTCTCTGGAAACACCATATATTTT
cdr3_aa: CASSQSYTEFSGNTIYF
d_call: NA
clone_size: NA
j_call: TRBJ1-3
v_call: TRBV23-1

cdr3_nt: TGTGCCAGCACTCGGACAGGGGGAGAAAAACTGTTTTTT
cdr3_aa: CASTRTGGEKLFF
d_call: TRBD1
clone_size: NA
j_call: TRBJ1-4
v_call: TRBV6-1

cdr3_nt: TGTGCCAGCAGCCTCGGAGTGGCGCGGAGGCAGTACTTC
cdr3_aa: CASSLGVARRQYF
d_call: NA
clone_size: NA
j_call: TRBJ2-7
v_call: TRBV14

cdr3_nt: TGTGCCAGCAGTGTGGACAGGGGGAGAGCCTACACCTTC
cdr3_aa: CASSVDRGRAYTF
d_call: TRBD1
clone_size: NA
j_call: TRBJ1-2
v_call: TRBV2

cdr3_nt: TGTGCCAGCAGCTTGGGCACGGGACAATTCGGCTACACCTTC
cdr3_aa: CASSLGTGQFGYTF
d_call: NA
clone_size: NA
j_call: TRBJ1-2
v_call: TRBV11-3

cdr3_nt: TGTGCCTTTCAAACACAAACAGGGCTTGGTAGGAATCAGCCCCAGCATTTT
cdr3_aa: CAFQTQTGLGRNQPQHF
d_call: NA
clone_size: NA
j_call: TRBJ1-5
v_call: TRBV30

cdr3_nt: TGTGCCAGTAGTATAAGGGGCGGGACAGAACAAGAGACCCAGTACTTC
cdr3_aa: CASSIRGGTEQETQYF
d_call: NA
clone_size: NA
j_call: TRBJ2-5
v_call: TRBV19

cdr3_nt: TGTGCCAGCAGTGAAGCGCTTTACAACATTCAGTACTTC
cdr3_aa: CASSEALYNIQYF
d_call: NA
clone_size: once
j_call: TRBJ2-4
v_call: TRBV2

cdr3_nt: TGTGCCAGCAGCTTAGAACCACCCCGAAGCAATCAGCCCCAGCATTTT
cdr3_aa: CASSLEPPRSNQPQHF
d_call: NA
clone_size: few
j_call: TRBJ1-5
v_call: TRBV7-6

cdr3_nt: TGCAGCGGTATCCCGACAGGGGGAAGTAGTGGCTACACCTTC
cdr3_aa: CSGIPTGGSSGYTF
d_call: TRBD1
clone_size: NA
j_call: TRBJ1-2
v_call: TRBV29-1

cdr3_nt: TGCAGCGTTGAAGGGCAACAGGCCCACTATGGCTACACCTTC
cdr3_aa: CSVEGQQAHYGYTF
d_call: NA
clone_size: NA
j_call: TRBJ1-2
v_call: TRBV29-1

cdr3_nt: TGTGCCAGCAGCATGCCCGGGACTAGCGGGAGCACAGATACGCAGTATTTT
cdr3_aa: CASSMPGTSGSTDTQYF
d_call: TRBD2
clone_size: NA
j_call: TRBJ2-3
v_call: TRBV5-6

cdr3_nt: TGTGCCATCAGGAGGGGACAGGGGTATCGGGAGACCCAGTACTTC
cdr3_aa: CAIRRGQGYRETQYF
d_call: TRBD1
clone_size: NA
j_call: TRBJ2-5
v_call: TRBV10-3

cdr3_nt: TGTGCCACCAGCAGAGATATAGGGACAGCACAAGAGACCCAGTACTTC
cdr3_aa: CATSRDIGTAQETQYF
d_call: TRBD1
clone_size: NA
j_call: TRBJ2-5
v_call: TRBV15